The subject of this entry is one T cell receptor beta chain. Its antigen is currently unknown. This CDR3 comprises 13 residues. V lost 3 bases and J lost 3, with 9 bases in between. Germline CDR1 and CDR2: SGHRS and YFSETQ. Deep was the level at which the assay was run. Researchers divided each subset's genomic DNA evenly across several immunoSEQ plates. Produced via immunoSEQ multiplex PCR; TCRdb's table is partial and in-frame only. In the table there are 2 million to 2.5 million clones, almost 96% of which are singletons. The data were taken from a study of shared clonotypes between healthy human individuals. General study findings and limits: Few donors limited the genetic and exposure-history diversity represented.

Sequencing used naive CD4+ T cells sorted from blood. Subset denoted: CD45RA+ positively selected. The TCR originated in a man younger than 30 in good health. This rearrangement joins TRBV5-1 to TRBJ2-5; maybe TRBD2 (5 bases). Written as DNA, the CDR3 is TGCGCCAGCAGCTCAGCGGTTGAAGAGACCCAGTACTTC. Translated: CASSSAVEETQYF.